This TCR beta chain appears in the sequencing data of a study of T cells after yellow fever vaccination. Across the whole study: Fractions low in cell number were prepared with SMART-Seq v4 Ultra Low Input. General observations from the study: Peak timing came faster in the weaker secondary response, day 5 versus 15. Booster samples showed a return of most primary-vaccination clones (under 97% CD4, about 85% CD8).

The V segment lost 0 bases and the J segment 7 bases; nucleotides outside the gene matches: 10. Per germline, CDR1 LGHNA and CDR2 YSLEER. There are 16 residues in the CDR3. TCRdb passed the 5' RACE reads through MiXCR, listing each CDR3 protein once. This table holds hundreds of thousands of distinct CDR3 sequences, under 15% found once. As concerns this clonotype: Its antigen is unknown.

The chain uses TRBV4-3 and TRBJ2-3; 7 nucleotides agree with TRBD2. The clonotype comes from a man younger than 35 who received the YFV17D yellow fever vaccine. Sequenced material: CD4+ T cells sorted from PBMCs, taken 15 days after the yellow fever booster vaccination. The CDR3 here is CASSQDHRDGGNTQYF. The CDR3 coding sequence is TGCGCCAGCAGCCAAGATCACCGCGACGGGGGGAATACGCAGTATTTT.